Shown below are 18 T cell receptor beta chains from a single sample sequenced in a study of T cell responses to AZD1222 COVID-19 vaccine. Using immunoSEQ multiplex PCR, the repertoire was profiled, and TCRdb retains in-frame clones only, with some absent. The sample consists of about 180,000 clones, about 91% of them appearing once. The starting material was peripheral blood, obtained on day 0 of AZD1222 vaccination. These receptors all come from an adult in good health.

The chain carries TRBV5-4 and TRBJ2-2, with D maybe TRBD2 (6 bases). CDR1 and CDR2 (germline): SGHNT, YYREEE (reference sequence). Trimming removed 0 bases from V and 7 bases from J, with 13 bases in between. CDR3 size: 15 residues. DNA of the CDR3: TGTGCCAGCAGCTTGGCGCCAGGGAGGAACGGGGAGCTGTTTTTT. Its translation: CASSLAPGRNGELFF.

The V and J genes are TRBV30 and TRBJ1-5; D is uncertain. Germline CDR1 is GTSNPN and CDR2 is SVGIG (reference sequence). CDR3 length equals 14 residues. The V end lost 0 bases, the J end lost 9 bases, and 15 bases lay between the germline ends. The CDR3, as DNA: TGTGCCTGGAGTGTACTGGGGTCAATCGGGCCCCAGCATTTT. Translated, it gives CAWSVLGSIGPQHF. Full variable domain (remainder filled in from reference TRBV30 and TRBJ1-5): SQTIHQWPATLVQPVGSPLSLECTVEGTSNPNLYWYRQAAGRGLQLLFYSVGIGQISSEVPQNLSASRPQDRQFILSSKKLLLSDSGFYLCAWSVLGSIGPQHFGDGTRLSIL.

The chain uses TRBV10-1 and TRBJ2-1; 12 bases match TRBD2. This CDR3 has 15 amino acids. V dropped 6 bases and J dropped 4; count of bases not matched to a gene: 4. CDR1 is WNHNN and CDR2 is SYGVQD in the germline V gene (reference sequence). The CDR3: CASSPGTSGYNEQFF. In DNA form, the CDR3 reads TGCGCCAGCAGCCCCGGGACTAGCGGGTACAATGAGCAGTTCTTC.

The chain combines TRBV21-1 with TRBJ1-2. TRBV21-1 is classified as a pseudogene. The CDR3 runs 14 residues. As DNA, the CDR3 is TGTGCCAGCAGCAAAGCATGGGGAGTTAGCGGCTACACCTTC. The encoded protein is CASSKAWGVSGYTF.

The chain couples TRBV5-1 to TRBJ2-3, with 7 bases identical to TRBD2. Germline assignment: CDR1 SGHRS and CDR2 YFSETQ. V was clipped by 3 bases and J by 11 bases; unmatched bases: 9. The CDR3 sequence is 13 residues long. CDR3 coding DNA: TGCGCCAGCAGCTGGGGCCTTGCGGGAGAGCAGTATTTT. Translating gives CASSWGLAGEQYF.

This clone came up once. The V gene is TRBV19, the J gene TRBJ1-1; the D is unclear. This CDR3 is built from 15 residues. Per the germline V gene, CDR1 is LNHDA and CDR2 is SQIVND (reference sequence). V was cut by 9 bases and J by 6 bases, with 23 bases left in between. CDR3 sequence reads: CASHKDSPGVAEAFF. The CDR3 DNA sequence: TGTGCCAGCCATAAGGATTCTCCCGGTGTCGCTGAAGCTTTCTTT.

The V and J genes are TRBV2 and TRBJ1-6; D gene uncertain. Germline V gene lookup returns CDR1 SNHLY and CDR2 FYNNEI. Deletions cut 6 bases from V and 14 bases from J, with 14 bases between. This CDR3 comprises 12 residues. CDR3 region: CASRSLRSTLHF. CDR3 sequence (DNA): TGTGCCAGCAGAAGCCTCAGGTCCACCCTCCACTTT.

In this sample, this clone turned up a few times. This sequence joins TRBV6-6 and TRBJ2-2; the match to TRBD1 covers 10 bases. Germline-derived CDR1 and CDR2 are MNHNY and SVGAGI (reference sequence). With V trimmed by 6 bases and J by 1 base, 8 bases remained unmatched. This CDR3 region has 17 residues. Here the CDR3 DNA reads TGTGCCAGCAGCCGAGGGACAGGGGTTGGGAACACCGGGGAGCTGTTTTTT. Translated: CASSRGTGVGNTGELFF.

V usage is TRBV3-1 (or the pseudogene TRBV3-2) and J usage is TRBJ1-5, with 8 bases matching TRBD1. There are 15 residues in the CDR3. Germline V gives CDR1 LGHDT, CDR2 YNNKEL (reference sequence). J lost 6 bases, V lost 1 base, and 5 bases had no gene match. CDR3 in DNA: TGTGCCAGCAGCCAAGGGCAGGGGGCGGTTCAGCCCCAGCATTTT. This gives the protein CASSQGQGAVQPQHF.

The J gene is TRBJ1-2, the V gene TRBV4-3, with 9 bases that match TRBD1. V dropped 0 bases and J dropped 4; count of bases not matched to a gene: 6. The CDR3 extends over 16 amino acids. Germline-derived CDR1 and CDR2 are LGHNA and YSLEER. The CDR3 here is CASSQDTQGAIYGYTF. Here the CDR3 DNA reads TGCGCCAGCAGCCAAGACACACAGGGGGCGATCTATGGCTACACCTTC.

V and J are TRBV6-6 and TRBJ2-5, with D maybe TRBD1 (6 bases). The CDR3 loop spans 15 amino acids. V was pared by 2 bases and J by 0 bases, with 10 bases between. The germline gives CDR1 MNHNY, CDR2 SVGAGI (reference sequence). Here the CDR3 DNA reads TGTGCCAGCAGTTACGGAGGACAGCACCAAGAGACCCAGTACTTC. Its translation: CASSYGGQHQETQYF.

This clone was detected once. This rearrangement joins TRBV19 to TRBJ2-1, with a possible D match to TRBD1 (5 bases). Germline loops: CDR1 LNHDA, CDR2 SQIVND (reference sequence). This CDR3 contains 14 residues. The V end was cut by 3 bases, the J end by 0 bases, with 6 bases between. CDR3 coding DNA: TGTGCCAGTAGTATCAGGGCCTCCTACAATGAGCAGTTCTTC. Its translation is CASSIRASYNEQFF.

V gene TRBV7-8 combines with J gene TRBJ2-3; tentative D call: TRBD1 (6 bases). CDR1 is SGHVS and CDR2 is FQNEAQ in the germline V gene. The CDR3 totals 14 residues. V was cut by 1 base and J by 5 bases, with 10 bases left in between. The CDR3 is CASSLGPGEDTQYF. CDR3 in DNA: TGTGCCAGCAGCTTAGGTCCAGGGGAAGATACGCAGTATTTT.

V usage is TRBV13 and J usage is TRBJ2-7, with a tentative D call TRBD1 (6 bases). CDR3 length: 14 residues. Germline V lookup: CDR1 PRHDT, CDR2 FYEKMQ (reference sequence). Trimming removed 5 bases from V and 4 bases from J, with 15 bases in between. CDR3 bases: TGTGCCAGCAGCCAACCCGGACAGCCTTACGAGCAGTACTTC. It is translated as CASSQPGQPYEQYF. The whole variable domain, remainder taken from reference TRBV13 and TRBJ2-7, is AAGVIQSPRHLIKEKRETATLKCYPIPRHDTVYWYQQGPGQDPQFLISFYEKMQSDKGSIPDRFSAQQFSDYHSELNMSSLELGDSALYFCASSQPGQPYEQYFGPGTRLTVT.

The chain recombines TRBV5-8 with TRBJ1-2; 7 bases map to TRBD1. There are 14 residues in the CDR3. V trimming: 4 bases; J trimming: 0 bases; junction bases outside the gene matches: 3. Germline V lookup: CDR1 SGHTS, CDR2 YDEGEE. CDR3 sequence (DNA): TGTGCCAGCAGCCGCGGGACAGCTAACTATGGCTACACCTTC. It codes for CASSRGTANYGYTF.

The rearrangement joins TRBV28 to TRBJ1-2, with TRBD1 as a possible D gene (5 bases). Germline CDR1 reads MDHEN; CDR2 reads SYDVKM. With 7 bases removed from V and 5 bases from J, the gap between germline ends came to 20 bases. The CDR3 spans 15 residues. In nucleotides, the CDR3 is TGTGCCAGCAAGGGGAATAAAGGGACCGGTTATGGCTACACCTTC. Translated, it gives CASKGNKGTGYGYTF.

This clone turned up a few times. V is TRBV6-6 and J is TRBJ1-1; maybe TRBD1 (6 bases). The CDR3 is made up of 13 amino acids. The V end was cut by 4 bases, the J end by 4 bases, with 10 bases between. Germline V CDR1 and CDR2: MNHNY, SVGAGI (reference sequence). CDR3 residues: CASSFGQFTEAFF. DNA for the CDR3: TGTGCCAGCAGTTTCGGACAGTTCACTGAAGCTTTCTTT.

V is TRBV5-4 and J is TRBJ2-7; either TRBD1 or TRBD2 may supply D (5 bases each). From germline, CDR1 is SGHNT and CDR2 YYREEE (reference sequence). This CDR3 contains 14 residues. V lost 0 bases and J lost 3, with 10 bases in between. This CDR3 reads CASSLEGTIYEQYF. The CDR3 nucleotides read TGTGCCAGCAGCTTGGAAGGGACCATCTACGAGCAGTACTTC.